These 8 T cell receptor beta chains originate from one sample sequenced in a study of PD-1 blockade in mismatch repair-deficient tumors. Generated by immunoSEQ multiplex PCR, the TCRdb table keeps only in-frame clones and is missing some. The sample yields fewer than 45,000 clones, roughly 81% seen once. The sample in question was peripheral blood, obtained about 81 weeks after starting pembrolizumab. These receptor sequences come from an adult with mismatch repair-deficient cancer.

This sequence joins TRBV30 and TRBJ2-1; D is uncertain. This CDR3 is 14 amino acids long. CDR1 GTSNPN and CDR2 SVGIG come from the germline V gene (reference sequence). V lost 4 bases, J lost 0 bases, and 10 bases lay in between. The CDR3 sequence: CAWKLGRSYNEQFF. The DNA for the CDR3 is TGTGCCTGGAAGCTAGGGCGCTCCTACAATGAGCAGTTCTTC.

J is TRBJ1-5 and V is TRBV19; TRBD1 is a possible D gene (5 bases). From germline, CDR1 is LNHDA and CDR2 SQIVND (reference sequence). V was clipped by 10 bases and J by 2 bases, with 15 bases between them. The length of the CDR3 is 14 residues. CDR3 in DNA: TGTGCCACCTCCGGGACTGGGGGCAATCAGCCCCAGCATTTT. It translates to CATSGTGGNQPQHF.

The sample holds a few counts of this clone. This rearrangement joins TRBV11-3 to TRBJ2-5; 8 bases are a match to TRBD1. The germline V gene encodes CDR1 SGHNT and CDR2 YENEEA. V lost 0 bases, J lost 1 base, and 7 bases stayed unmatched. This CDR3 region has 17 residues. The CDR3 spells CASSLDGLRGPQETQYF. As DNA, the CDR3 is TGTGCCAGCAGCTTAGATGGTCTCAGGGGGCCCCAAGAGACCCAGTACTTC.

The rearrangement uses TRBV9 and TRBJ2-3; D unclear. CDR1 and CDR2 (germline): SGDLS, YYNGEE. Trimming took off 0 bases at V and 5 bases at J, with 4 bases between the two ends. The CDR3 consists of 12 residues. As DNA, the CDR3 is TGTGCCAGCAGCGTAGGTTTAGATACGCAGTATTTT. Protein: CASSVGLDTQYF. Complete variable domain (other parts from reference TRBV9 and TRBJ2-3): DSGVTQTPKHLITATGQRVTLRCSPRSGDLSVYWYQQSLDQGLQFLIQYYNGEERAKGNILERFSAQQFPDLHSELNLSSLELGDSALYFCASSVGLDTQYFGPGTRLTVL.

This clone has a handful of counts. The V and J genes are TRBV2 and TRBJ1-1, with TRBD1 as a possible D gene (6 bases). The V end lost 8 bases, the J end lost 0 bases, and 10 bases lay between the germline ends. Germline V lookup: CDR1 SNHLY, CDR2 FYNNEI. The CDR3 has 13 amino acids. The CDR3 DNA is TGTGCCAGCTACAGGGACATGAACACTGAAGCTTTCTTT. Amino acid sequence: CASYRDMNTEAFF.

The chain joins TRBV30 to TRBJ2-2; D is ambiguous. V dropped 5 bases and J dropped 1 base, with 5 bases sitting between them. CDR3 size: 12 residues. Germline CDR1 GTSNPN, CDR2 SVGIG (reference sequence). The CDR3 sequence is CAWSLNTGELFF. DNA for the CDR3: TGTGCCTGGTCACTGAACACCGGGGAGCTGTTTTTT.

This clone was recorded a few times. The chain combines TRBV28 with TRBJ2-5; 8 bases line up with TRBD1. The germline CDR1 and CDR2 sequences are MDHEN and SYDVKM. V gave up 5 bases and J gave up 4 bases; unmatched junction bases: 6. The CDR3 length is 14 residues. The CDR3 sequence: CASSPPGTGETQYF. CDR3 nucleotide sequence: TGTGCCAGCAGTCCCCCCGGGACAGGAGAGACCCAGTACTTC.

The chain recombines TRBV5-4 with TRBJ2-5; D remains unclear. Per the germline V gene, CDR1 is SGHNT and CDR2 is YYREEE (reference sequence). The V gene lost 3 bases and the J gene lost 2 bases, with 14 bases spanning the gap. The CDR3 has 15 residues. In DNA, the CDR3 is TGTGCCAGCAGCTCATTTTGGGGAAATCAAGAGACCCAGTACTTC. Translating it yields CASSSFWGNQETQYF.